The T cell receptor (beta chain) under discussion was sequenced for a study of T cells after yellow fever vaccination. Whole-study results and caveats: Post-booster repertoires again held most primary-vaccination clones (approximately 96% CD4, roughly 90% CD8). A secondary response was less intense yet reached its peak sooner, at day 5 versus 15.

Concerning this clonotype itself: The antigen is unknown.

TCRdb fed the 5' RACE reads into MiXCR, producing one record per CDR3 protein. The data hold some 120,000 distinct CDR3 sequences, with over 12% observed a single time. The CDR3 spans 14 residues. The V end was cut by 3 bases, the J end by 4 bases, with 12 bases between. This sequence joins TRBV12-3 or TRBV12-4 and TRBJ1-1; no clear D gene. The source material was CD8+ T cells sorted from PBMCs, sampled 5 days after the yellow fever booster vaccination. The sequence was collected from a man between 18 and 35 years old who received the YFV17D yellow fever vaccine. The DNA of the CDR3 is TGTGCCAGCAGTTTCGGACTGATGGGCACTGAAGCTTTCTTT. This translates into CASSFGLMGTEAFF.